The entry below gives a single TCR beta chain sequence along with its context. The sample comes from a study of tumor T cells in aggressive B-cell lymphoma. Assay used: immunoSEQ multiplex PCR; TCRdb lists only in-frame clones, some missing. The sample has fewer than 3,000 clones, roughly 85% seen once; the top ten hold less than 20%. The CDR3 sequence is 12 residues long. With 6 bases removed from V and 8 bases from J, the gap between germline ends came to 11 bases. Germline CDR1 SNHLY, CDR2 FYNNEI. V gene TRBV2 combines with J gene TRBJ2-1; maybe TRBD2 (5 bases). The clonotype comes from an adult with diffuse large B cell lymphoma. Some clones in this sample may be carry-over from other donors' samples. Material for sequencing was tumor tissue. The CDR3 region is CASSSTRHEQFF. The DNA for the CDR3 is TGTGCCAGCAGCTCCACTAGGCATGAGCAGTTCTTC.